Listed below are T cell receptor beta chains from one sample, sequenced in a study of blood T cell repertoires in COVID-19. Profiled with immunoSEQ multiplex PCR; TCRdb holds only in-frame clones, not every one. The repertoire holds roughly 250,000 clones, roughly 82% seen once, with 4.5% to 6% in the top ten. Sequencing used peripheral blood. The origin of the receptors is a woman aged 80 or older with active or convalescent COVID-19. Each CDR3 is given with its conserved first and last residue. D genes are given only for firm matches. Size is stated for part of the rows, as once, few or many counts, or as a class when the clone is expanded.

V: TRBV6-6; size: NA; J: TRBJ2-3; D: TRBD2; CDR3: CASSYTGGRDTQYF; DNA: TGTGCCAGCAGTTATACGGGGGGTAGGGATACGCAGTATTTT
V: TRBV6-1; size: NA; J: TRBJ1-2; D: NA; CDR3: CASSEASGYGYTF; DNA: TGTGCCAGCAGTGAAGCGTCCGGCTATGGCTACACCTTC
V: TRBV2; size: NA; J: TRBJ2-3; D: TRBD2; CDR3: CASSSVRTSGSYTTQYF; DNA: TGTGCCAGCTCCTCAGTCCGGACTAGCGGGAGTTATACTACGCAGTATTTT
V: TRBV3-1/TRBV3-2; size: NA; J: TRBJ2-6; D: TRBD2; CDR3: CASSQGLAGGSPSGANVLTF; DNA: TGTGCCAGCAGCCAAGGACTAGCGGGGGGCTCTCCCTCTGGGGCCAACGTCCTGACTTTC
V: TRBV5-4; size: NA; J: TRBJ2-1; D: NA; CDR3: CASSLWVAGHNEQFF; DNA: TGTGCCAGCAGCTTGTGGGTAGCCGGCCACAATGAGCAGTTCTTC
V: TRBV25-1; size: few; J: TRBJ2-1; D: NA; CDR3: CASSVSNNEQFF; DNA: TGTGCCAGCAGTGTTAGCAACAATGAGCAGTTCTTC
V: TRBV5-4; size: NA; J: TRBJ2-3; D: TRBD2; CDR3: CASSWGLAGVHQDTQYF; DNA: TGTGCCAGCAGCTGGGGACTAGCGGGAGTTCATCAAGATACGCAGTATTTT
V: TRBV12-3/TRBV12-4; size: NA; J: TRBJ1-5; D: NA; CDR3: CASSPTVNQPQHF; DNA: TGTGCCAGCAGTCCAACGGTCAATCAGCCCCAGCATTTT
V: TRBV2; size: NA; J: TRBJ1-5; D: NA; CDR3: CASSQLNQPQHF; DNA: TGTGCCAGCAGCCAACTCAATCAGCCCCAGCATTTT
V: TRBV18; size: once; J: TRBJ1-4; D: NA; CDR3: CASSLDSVQVNEKLFF; DNA: TGTGCCAGCTCACTCGACAGCGTCCAAGTCAATGAAAAACTGTTTTTT
V: TRBV4-1; size: few; J: TRBJ1-2; D: TRBD1; CDR3: CASSQETGGSYGYTF; DNA: TGCGCCAGCAGCCAAGAAACAGGGGGTTCCTATGGCTACACCTTC
V: TRBV3-1/TRBV3-2; size: NA; J: TRBJ1-2; D: NA; CDR3: CASSPGLRGYTF; DNA: TGTGCCAGCAGCCCCGGACTACGCGGCTACACCTTC
V: TRBV9; size: NA; J: TRBJ2-5; D: NA; CDR3: CASSVGAGEGETQYF; DNA: TGTGCCAGCAGCGTAGGGGCAGGGGAGGGAGAGACCCAGTACTTC
V: TRBV5-1; size: NA; J: TRBJ1-1; D: TRBD1; CDR3: CASSLGDSKPNTEAFF; DNA: TGCGCCAGCAGCTTGGGGGACAGTAAACCAAACACTGAAGCTTTCTTT
V: TRBV28; size: once; J: TRBJ1-5; D: TRBD1; CDR3: CASSSSGTGYQPQHF; DNA: TGTGCCAGCAGTTCCTCCGGGACAGGGTATCAGCCCCAGCATTTT
V: TRBV28; size: NA; J: TRBJ1-1; D: NA; CDR3: CASRRGVWTEAFF; DNA: TGTGCCAGCCGCCGCGGGGTTTGGACTGAAGCTTTCTTT
V: TRBV11-2; size: NA; J: TRBJ2-3; D: TRBD2; CDR3: CASALGTSGVGTQYF; DNA: TGTGCCAGCGCGCTTGGGACTAGCGGGGTTGGCACGCAGTATTTT
V: TRBV5-5; size: NA; J: TRBJ2-5; D: TRBD1; CDR3: CASSLQGEETQYF; DNA: TGTGCCAGCAGCCTACAGGGGGAGGAGACCCAGTACTTC
V: TRBV5-1; size: NA; J: TRBJ2-1; D: TRBD1; CDR3: CASSTTGGPTYNEQFF; DNA: TGCGCCAGCAGCACTACAGGGGGCCCTACCTACAATGAGCAGTTCTTC
V: TRBV2; size: many; J: TRBJ1-2; D: NA; CDR3: CASRPTGTANYGYTF; DNA: TGTGCCAGCAGACCGACGGGAACCGCTAACTATGGCTACACCTTC
V: TRBV5-5; size: NA; J: TRBJ1-1; D: NA; CDR3: CASSFEGVGTEAFF; DNA: TGTGCCAGCAGCTTTGAGGGGGTTGGGACTGAAGCTTTCTTT
V: TRBV30; size: NA; J: TRBJ1-1; D: TRBD1; CDR3: CAWTLETGGGVRPEAFF; DNA: TGTGCCTGGACCCTGGAGACAGGGGGCGGCGTTCGTCCTGAAGCTTTCTTT
V: TRBV19; size: NA; J: TRBJ1-5; D: NA; CDR3: CASSIEPERPQGQPQHF; DNA: TGTGCCAGTAGTATAGAACCCGAGAGGCCCCAAGGTCAGCCCCAGCATTTT
V: TRBV7-2; size: NA; J: TRBJ2-7; D: TRBD1; CDR3: CASSLAGQGLYEQYF; DNA: TGTGCCAGCAGCTTAGCTGGACAGGGCCTCTACGAGCAGTACTTC
V: TRBV24-1; size: NA; J: TRBJ1-1; D: NA; CDR3: CATSTQGSTEAFF; DNA: TGTGCCACCAGTACCCAGGGTTCCACTGAAGCTTTCTTT
V: TRBV18; size: NA; J: TRBJ1-1; D: NA; CDR3: CASSPRQGRGVTEAFF; DNA: TGTGCCAGCTCACCACGGCAGGGACGGGGGGTCACTGAAGCTTTCTTT
V: TRBV6-5; size: NA; J: TRBJ2-2; D: TRBD1; CDR3: CASRPDRRGELFF; DNA: TGTGCCAGCAGACCGGACAGGAGGGGGGAGCTGTTTTTT
V: TRBV28; size: NA; J: TRBJ2-1; D: TRBD2; CDR3: CASSLSVNSGTSLANEQFF; DNA: TGTGCCAGCAGTTTATCAGTTAATAGTGGGACTAGTTTGGCCAATGAGCAGTTCTTC
V: TRBV6-2/TRBV6-3; size: NA; J: TRBJ1-1; D: NA; CDR3: CASSYFGTLEAFF; DNA: TGTGCCAGCAGTTACTTTGGGACACTTGAAGCTTTCTTT
V: TRBV28; size: NA; J: TRBJ1-2; D: NA; CDR3: CASSSQIYGYTF; DNA: TGTGCCAGCAGTTCTCAGATCTATGGCTACACCTTC
V: TRBV7-9; size: NA; J: TRBJ2-1; D: NA; CDR3: CASSFRGLAFNEQFF; DNA: TGTGCCAGCAGCTTTCGGGGACTTGCTTTCAATGAGCAGTTCTTC
V: TRBV28; size: NA; J: TRBJ1-1; D: TRBD1; CDR3: CASSLNLRDREMNTEAFF; DNA: TGTGCCAGCAGTTTAAACCTCCGGGACAGGGAGATGAACACTGAAGCTTTCTTT
V: TRBV29-1; size: NA; J: TRBJ2-1; D: TRBD2; CDR3: CSVEVGLVAGISYNEQFF; DNA: TGCAGCGTTGAAGTGGGCCTGGTAGCGGGCATCTCCTACAATGAGCAGTTCTTC
V: TRBV5-1; size: NA; J: TRBJ2-2; D: TRBD1; CDR3: CASRQGQATGELFF; DNA: TGCGCCAGCAGACAGGGACAGGCCACCGGGGAGCTGTTTTTT
V: TRBV5-1; size: few; J: TRBJ1-3; D: NA; CDR3: CASSLNQGSGNTIYF; DNA: TGCGCCAGCAGCTTGAATCAGGGGTCTGGAAACACCATATATTTT
V: TRBV2; size: NA; J: TRBJ2-7; D: TRBD2; CDR3: CASGLAGLYEQYF; DNA: TGTGCCAGCGGGCTAGCGGGACTATACGAGCAGTACTTC